The 20 T cell receptor beta chains given below trace back to one sample, sequenced in a study of cytomegalovirus exposure and HLA in healthy donors. The PCR used 60 Vbeta and 13 Jbeta primers. Measured with immunoSEQ multiplex PCR; TCRdb has only the in-frame clones, and not every one. The table includes 180,000 or so clones, roughly 80% detected once. Material for sequencing was PBMCs. The origin of the receptors is a girl aged 5-17 years in good health and CMV-seropositive.

This clone was counted only a few times. V usage is TRBV7-3 and J usage is TRBJ2-6; 7 bases are a match to TRBD1. V was clipped by 4 bases and J by 0 bases; unmatched bases: 6. The CDR3 extends over 17 amino acids. Germline CDR1 reads SGHTA; CDR2 reads FQGTGA. CDR3 residues: CASSSGQATSGANVLTF. The DNA for the CDR3 is TGTGCCAGCAGCTCCGGACAGGCGACCTCTGGGGCCAACGTCCTGACTTTC. Complete variable domain (other parts from reference TRBV7-3 and TRBJ2-6): GAGVSQTPSNKVTEKGKYVELRCDPISGHTALYWYRQSLGQGPEFLIYFQGTGAADDSGLPNDRFFAVRPEGSVSTLKIQRTERGDSAVYLCASSSGQATSGANVLTFGAGSRLTVL.

The V and J genes are TRBV9 and TRBJ2-1; 10 nucleotides align to TRBD2. Germline V gene lookup returns CDR1 SGDLS and CDR2 YYNGEE. V lost 3 bases to trimming and J lost 4 bases; unmatched junction nucleotides: 4. This CDR3 is 15 amino acids long. The DNA of the CDR3 is TGTGCCAGCAGCGGCGGGACTAGCGATTACAATGAGCAGTTCTTC. Translated, it gives CASSGGTSDYNEQFF.

The chain is built from TRBV9 and TRBJ2-5; TRBD1 might be the D (5 bases). V dropped 0 bases and J dropped 5 bases, with 8 bases sitting between them. Germline loops: CDR1 SGDLS, CDR2 YYNGEE. CDR3 length: 13 amino acids. The CDR3 is CASSVGWGETQYF. Here the CDR3 DNA reads TGTGCCAGCAGCGTAGGATGGGGCGAGACCCAGTACTTC.

The V call is TRBV19, the J call TRBJ1-2; perhaps TRBD1 as D (5 bases). Germline loops: CDR1 LNHDA, CDR2 SQIVND (reference sequence). This CDR3 is 14 amino acids long. With 7 bases removed from V and 3 bases from J, the gap between germline ends came to 15 bases. In nucleotides, the CDR3 is TGTGCCAGTACTCAAGCGGGGGAGGACTATGGCTACACCTTC. Protein product: CASTQAGEDYGYTF.

This chain joins TRBV7-9 and TRBJ2-5; a weak D match, TRBD1 (5 bases). V shed 2 bases and J shed 1 base, with 11 bases lying between them. This CDR3 spans 15 amino acids. Germline lookup yields CDR1 SEHNR and CDR2 FQNEAQ (reference sequence). The CDR3: CASSLREGVQETQYF. CDR3 DNA sequence: TGTGCCAGCAGCTTACGCGAAGGGGTCCAAGAGACCCAGTACTTC.

A remark on this clone: One end of the junction varies from germline; a read error may be responsible. The chain is built from TRBV7-2 and TRBJ2-5; 10 positions agree with TRBD2. CDR3 size: 15 residues. CDR1 is SGHTA and CDR2 is FQGNSA in the germline V gene. CDR3 nucleotides: TGTGCCAGCAGCCTAGCGGGAGTAAGGAAAGAGACCCAGTACTTC. This encodes CASSLAGVRKETQYF.

V usage is TRBV29-1 and J usage is TRBJ2-7, with D uncertain. The CDR3 runs 12 residues. Germline loops: CDR1 SQVTM, CDR2 ANQGSEA. V lost 4 bases to trimming and J lost 4 bases, with 11 bases between them. The CDR3 loop reads CSVAPESYEQYF. The CDR3 coding sequence is TGCAGCGTTGCCCCTGAGAGTTACGAGCAGTACTTC.

The chain is built from TRBV7-9 and TRBJ2-5, with a possible D match to TRBD1 (6 bases). Germline CDR1 reads SEHNR; CDR2 reads FQNEAQ (reference sequence). The CDR3 loop spans 14 amino acids. V shed 3 bases and J shed 1 base, with 9 bases lying between them. This CDR3 reads CASSFRTVQETQYF. The CDR3 bases are TGTGCCAGCAGCTTCCGGACAGTCCAAGAGACCCAGTACTTC.

The chain employs TRBV5-4 and TRBJ2-7; TRBD1 matches 9 bases. This CDR3 region has 14 residues. CDR1 is SGHNT and CDR2 is YYREEE in the germline V gene (reference sequence). The V gene end was trimmed by 5 bases and the J gene end by 1 base; junction bases not matched to a gene: 4. Written as DNA, the CDR3 is TGTGCCAGCAGAATGACAGGGGGGTCCTACGAGCAGTACTTC. Its protein product is CASRMTGGSYEQYF.

Here the CDR3 DNA reads TGCGCCAGCAGGGATCTAGATAAGGAGACCCAGTACTTC. Its protein product is CASRDLDKETQYF. The V and J genes are TRBV10-2 and TRBJ2-5; D not resolved. The CDR3 is 13 amino acids. Germline CDR1 WSHSY, CDR2 SAAADI. V gave up 6 bases and J gave up 5 bases, with 13 bases separating them.

A few counts support this clone. V usage is TRBV19 and J usage is TRBJ1-3, with D perhaps TRBD1 (5 bases). Germline V gene sequence: CDR1 LNHDA, CDR2 SQIVND (reference sequence). There are 15 residues in the CDR3. V was clipped by 6 bases and J by 3 bases, with 15 bases between them. The CDR3 reads CASRPSKGLGNTIYF. As DNA, the CDR3 is TGTGCCAGTAGACCCTCGAAGGGACTTGGAAACACCATATATTTT.

The V gene is TRBV25-1, the J gene TRBJ2-5; 7 bases agree with TRBD1. The DNA end favors TRBJ2-7, so the J call may be wrong. CDR3 length equals 16 residues. Germline assignment: CDR1 MGHDK and CDR2 SYGVNS. CDR3 protein: CASSPYRDSQSYEQYF. In DNA, the CDR3 is TGTGCCAGCAGTCCTTACCGGGACAGCCAATCCTACGAGCAGTACTTC.

Only one count was recorded for this clone. The chain joins TRBV29-1 to TRBJ1-1, with D uncertain. Germline values: CDR1 SQVTM, CDR2 ANQGSEA. The CDR3 has 16 residues. Between the trimmed V and J ends, which lost 2 bases and 3 bases, there was a span of 19 bases. CDR3: CSVEPKANPRDTEAFF. CDR3 nucleotide sequence: TGCAGCGTTGAACCCAAAGCCAACCCTCGAGACACTGAAGCTTTCTTT.

This clone was detected only once. The CDR3 nucleotides are TGCGCCAGCAGCCTTTCTAGCGGGCTGTACAATGAGCAGTTCTTC. Amino acid sequence: CASSLSSGLYNEQFF. The chain is built from TRBV5-1 and TRBJ2-1; 8 bases map to TRBD2. J was trimmed by 4 bases and V by 4 bases; bases with no gene match: 7. This CDR3 is 15 amino acids long. Germline loops: CDR1 SGHRS, CDR2 YFSETQ.

The chain has TRBV29-1 and TRBJ2-7; 9 bases match TRBD1. With 7 bases clipped from V and 0 bases from J, the junction kept 7 bases outside the gene matches. The CDR3 sequence is 14 residues long. The V gene's germline CDR1 is SQVTM and CDR2 ANQGSEA. This CDR3 reads CSASDRGPSYEQYF. CDR3 coding DNA: TGCAGCGCCTCGGACAGGGGTCCCTCCTACGAGCAGTACTTC.

The V gene is TRBV6-1, the J gene TRBJ1-2, with 10 bases lining up with TRBD1. Losses at the gene ends were 1 base for V and 4 bases for J; bases not matched to a gene: 3. This CDR3 has 15 amino acids. The germline V gene has CDR1 MNHNS and CDR2 SASEGT. The CDR3 loop is CASSEEGTGVYGYTF. DNA for the CDR3: TGTGCCAGCAGTGAAGAGGGGACAGGGGTCTATGGCTACACCTTC.

The chain recombines TRBV2 with TRBJ2-3, with 7 positions matching TRBD1. Germline V gene lookup returns CDR1 SNHLY and CDR2 FYNNEI. The CDR3 loop spans 17 amino acids. V lost 6 bases, J lost 3 bases, and 15 bases stayed unmatched. CDR3 sequence reads: CASSVSPRGQPTDTQYF. The CDR3 DNA sequence: TGTGCCAGCAGCGTCAGTCCCCGGGGACAGCCAACAGATACGCAGTATTTT.

The genes are TRBV10-3 and TRBJ2-7, with TRBD2 identical over 14 bases. Germline V gene data show CDR1 as ENHRY and CDR2 as SYGVKD. With V trimmed by 2 bases and J by 3 bases, 12 bases remained unmatched. This CDR3 is built from 19 residues. As DNA, the CDR3 is TGTGCCATCAGTGAGCAACCCGGACTAGCGGGAGGTTCCAACTACGAGCAGTACTTC. Residues: CAISEQPGLAGGSNYEQYF.

This clone has more than one count but fewer than ten. V is TRBV5-5 and J is TRBJ1-1; D unclear. With 2 bases removed from V and 3 bases from J, the gap between germline ends came to 8 bases. The V gene's germline CDR1 is SGHKS and CDR2 YYEKEE (reference sequence). CDR3 length: 13 residues. CDR3 coding DNA: TGTGCCAGCAGCTTAAACAGTTACACTGAAGCTTTCTTT. Protein product: CASSLNSYTEAFF.

This rearrangement joins TRBV7-9 to TRBJ1-5; a possible D gene is TRBD1 (5 bases). Germline V gene sequence: CDR1 SEHNR, CDR2 FQNEAQ (reference sequence). Trimming removed 5 bases at V and 7 bases at J, with 12 bases between. This CDR3 spans 13 amino acids. The CDR3 region has the DNA TGTGCCAGCAGCCTGGGGGGGGTCCAGCCCCAGCATTTT. It translates to CASSLGGVQPQHF.